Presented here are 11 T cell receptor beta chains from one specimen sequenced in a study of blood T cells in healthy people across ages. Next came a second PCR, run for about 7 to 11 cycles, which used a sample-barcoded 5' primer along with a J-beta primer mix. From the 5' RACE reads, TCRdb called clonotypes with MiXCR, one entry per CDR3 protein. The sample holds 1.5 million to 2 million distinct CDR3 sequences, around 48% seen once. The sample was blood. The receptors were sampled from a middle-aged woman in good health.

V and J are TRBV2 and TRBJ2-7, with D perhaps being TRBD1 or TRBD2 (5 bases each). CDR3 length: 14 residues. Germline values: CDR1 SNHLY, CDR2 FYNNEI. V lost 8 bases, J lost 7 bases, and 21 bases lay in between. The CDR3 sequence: CASPGLTLYNEQYF. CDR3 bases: TGTGCCAGCCCGGGGCTCACACTCTACAATGAGCAGTACTTC.

The CDR3 bases are TGTGCCAGCAGCATTAGCATAGGTGGAGTAGCTAACTATGGCTACACCTTC. Translated: CASSISIGGVANYGYTF. V is TRBV7-9 and J is TRBJ1-2; D is uncertain. The germline CDR1 and CDR2 sequences are SEHNR and FQNEAQ (reference sequence). V was pared by 5 bases and J by 0 bases, with 19 bases between. The CDR3 is 17 amino acids.

The CDR3 DNA reads TGTGCCAGCAGTGTAGGGGAGGACGACGAGCAGTACTTC. It specifies CASSVGEDDEQYF. V usage is TRBV12-3 or TRBV12-4 and J usage is TRBJ2-5; a possible D gene is TRBD2 (6 bases). The J call is doubtful: the DNA matches TRBJ2-7 better. This CDR3 has 13 residues.

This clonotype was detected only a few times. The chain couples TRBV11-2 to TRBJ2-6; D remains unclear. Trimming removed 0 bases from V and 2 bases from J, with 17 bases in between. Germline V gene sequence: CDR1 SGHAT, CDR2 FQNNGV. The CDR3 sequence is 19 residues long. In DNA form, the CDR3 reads TGTGCCAGCAGCTTAGATTTGTTTCCGGGCCCGGCTGGGGCCAACGTCCTGACTTTC. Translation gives CASSLDLFPGPAGANVLTF.

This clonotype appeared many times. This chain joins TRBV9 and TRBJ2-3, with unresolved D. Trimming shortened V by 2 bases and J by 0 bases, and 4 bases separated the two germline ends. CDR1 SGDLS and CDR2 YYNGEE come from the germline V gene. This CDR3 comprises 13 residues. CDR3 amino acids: CASSVISTDTQYF. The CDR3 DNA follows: TGTGCCAGCAGCGTCATTAGCACAGATACGCAGTATTTT.

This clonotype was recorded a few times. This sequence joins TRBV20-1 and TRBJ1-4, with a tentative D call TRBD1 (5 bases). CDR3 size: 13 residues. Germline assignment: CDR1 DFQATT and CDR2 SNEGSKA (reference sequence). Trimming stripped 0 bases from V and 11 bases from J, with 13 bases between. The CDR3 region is CSARDFQGDKLFF. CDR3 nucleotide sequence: TGCAGTGCTAGAGATTTCCAGGGTGACAAACTGTTTTTT.

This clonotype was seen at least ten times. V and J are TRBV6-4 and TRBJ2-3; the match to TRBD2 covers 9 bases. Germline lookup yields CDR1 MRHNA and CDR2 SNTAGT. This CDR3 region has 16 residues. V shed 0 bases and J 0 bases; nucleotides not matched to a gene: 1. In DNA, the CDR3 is TGTGCCAGCAGTGACTCGGCGGGGGGGAGCACAGATACGCAGTATTTT. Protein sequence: CASSDSAGGSTDTQYF.

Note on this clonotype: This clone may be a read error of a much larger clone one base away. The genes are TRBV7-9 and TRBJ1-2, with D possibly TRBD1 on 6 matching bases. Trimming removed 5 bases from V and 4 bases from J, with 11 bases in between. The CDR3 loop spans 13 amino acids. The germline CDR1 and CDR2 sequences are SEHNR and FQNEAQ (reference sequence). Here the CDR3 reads CASSIGQPYGYTF. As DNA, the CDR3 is TGTGCCAGCAGCATCGGACAGCCCTATGGCTACACCTTC.

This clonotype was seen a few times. The CDR3 loop is CASSQDGGQRPGNEQFF. DNA for the CDR3: TGCGCCAGCAGCCAAGACGGGGGACAGCGGCCGGGCAATGAGCAGTTCTTC. V and J are TRBV4-3 and TRBJ2-1; D possibly corresponds to TRBD1 (7 bases). V was shortened by 0 bases and J by 6 bases, with 18 bases between the two germline ends. CDR3 size: 17 residues. CDR1 and CDR2 from the germline V gene are LGHNA and YSLEER.

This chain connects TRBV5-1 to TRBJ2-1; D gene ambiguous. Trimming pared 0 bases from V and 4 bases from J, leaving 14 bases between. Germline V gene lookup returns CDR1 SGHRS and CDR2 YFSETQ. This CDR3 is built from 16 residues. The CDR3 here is CASSLARVAKYNEQFF. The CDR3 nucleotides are TGCGCCAGCAGCTTGGCCCGGGTGGCAAAGTACAATGAGCAGTTCTTC.

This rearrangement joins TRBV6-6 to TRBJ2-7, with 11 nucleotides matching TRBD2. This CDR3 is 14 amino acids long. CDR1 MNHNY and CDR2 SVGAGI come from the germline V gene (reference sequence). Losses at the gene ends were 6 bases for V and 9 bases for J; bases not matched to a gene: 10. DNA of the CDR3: TGTGCCAGCAGGGTAGCGGGGGGGCACCACGGGCAGTACTTC. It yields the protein CASRVAGGHHGQYF.